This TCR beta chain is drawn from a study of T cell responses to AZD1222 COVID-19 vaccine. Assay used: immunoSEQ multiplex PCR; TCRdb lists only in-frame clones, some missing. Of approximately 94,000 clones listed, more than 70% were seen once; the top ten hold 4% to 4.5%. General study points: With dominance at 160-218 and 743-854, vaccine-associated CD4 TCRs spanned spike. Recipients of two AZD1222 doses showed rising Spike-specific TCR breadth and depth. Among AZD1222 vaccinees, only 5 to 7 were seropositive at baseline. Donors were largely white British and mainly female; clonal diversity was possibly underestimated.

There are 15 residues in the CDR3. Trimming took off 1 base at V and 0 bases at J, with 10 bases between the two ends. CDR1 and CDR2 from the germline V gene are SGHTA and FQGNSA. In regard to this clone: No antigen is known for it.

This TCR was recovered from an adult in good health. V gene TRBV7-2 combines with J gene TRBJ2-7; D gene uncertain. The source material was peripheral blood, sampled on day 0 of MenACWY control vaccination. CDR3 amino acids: CASSLDFALSYEQYF. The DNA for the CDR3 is TGTGCCAGCAGCTTAGACTTTGCACTCTCCTACGAGCAGTACTTC. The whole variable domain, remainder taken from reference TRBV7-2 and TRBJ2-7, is GAGVSQSPSNKVTEKGKDVELRCDPISGHTALYWYRQSLGQGLEFLIYFQGNSAPDKSGLPSDRFSAERTGGSVSTLTIQRTQQEDSAVYLCASSLDFALSYEQYFGPGTRLTVT.